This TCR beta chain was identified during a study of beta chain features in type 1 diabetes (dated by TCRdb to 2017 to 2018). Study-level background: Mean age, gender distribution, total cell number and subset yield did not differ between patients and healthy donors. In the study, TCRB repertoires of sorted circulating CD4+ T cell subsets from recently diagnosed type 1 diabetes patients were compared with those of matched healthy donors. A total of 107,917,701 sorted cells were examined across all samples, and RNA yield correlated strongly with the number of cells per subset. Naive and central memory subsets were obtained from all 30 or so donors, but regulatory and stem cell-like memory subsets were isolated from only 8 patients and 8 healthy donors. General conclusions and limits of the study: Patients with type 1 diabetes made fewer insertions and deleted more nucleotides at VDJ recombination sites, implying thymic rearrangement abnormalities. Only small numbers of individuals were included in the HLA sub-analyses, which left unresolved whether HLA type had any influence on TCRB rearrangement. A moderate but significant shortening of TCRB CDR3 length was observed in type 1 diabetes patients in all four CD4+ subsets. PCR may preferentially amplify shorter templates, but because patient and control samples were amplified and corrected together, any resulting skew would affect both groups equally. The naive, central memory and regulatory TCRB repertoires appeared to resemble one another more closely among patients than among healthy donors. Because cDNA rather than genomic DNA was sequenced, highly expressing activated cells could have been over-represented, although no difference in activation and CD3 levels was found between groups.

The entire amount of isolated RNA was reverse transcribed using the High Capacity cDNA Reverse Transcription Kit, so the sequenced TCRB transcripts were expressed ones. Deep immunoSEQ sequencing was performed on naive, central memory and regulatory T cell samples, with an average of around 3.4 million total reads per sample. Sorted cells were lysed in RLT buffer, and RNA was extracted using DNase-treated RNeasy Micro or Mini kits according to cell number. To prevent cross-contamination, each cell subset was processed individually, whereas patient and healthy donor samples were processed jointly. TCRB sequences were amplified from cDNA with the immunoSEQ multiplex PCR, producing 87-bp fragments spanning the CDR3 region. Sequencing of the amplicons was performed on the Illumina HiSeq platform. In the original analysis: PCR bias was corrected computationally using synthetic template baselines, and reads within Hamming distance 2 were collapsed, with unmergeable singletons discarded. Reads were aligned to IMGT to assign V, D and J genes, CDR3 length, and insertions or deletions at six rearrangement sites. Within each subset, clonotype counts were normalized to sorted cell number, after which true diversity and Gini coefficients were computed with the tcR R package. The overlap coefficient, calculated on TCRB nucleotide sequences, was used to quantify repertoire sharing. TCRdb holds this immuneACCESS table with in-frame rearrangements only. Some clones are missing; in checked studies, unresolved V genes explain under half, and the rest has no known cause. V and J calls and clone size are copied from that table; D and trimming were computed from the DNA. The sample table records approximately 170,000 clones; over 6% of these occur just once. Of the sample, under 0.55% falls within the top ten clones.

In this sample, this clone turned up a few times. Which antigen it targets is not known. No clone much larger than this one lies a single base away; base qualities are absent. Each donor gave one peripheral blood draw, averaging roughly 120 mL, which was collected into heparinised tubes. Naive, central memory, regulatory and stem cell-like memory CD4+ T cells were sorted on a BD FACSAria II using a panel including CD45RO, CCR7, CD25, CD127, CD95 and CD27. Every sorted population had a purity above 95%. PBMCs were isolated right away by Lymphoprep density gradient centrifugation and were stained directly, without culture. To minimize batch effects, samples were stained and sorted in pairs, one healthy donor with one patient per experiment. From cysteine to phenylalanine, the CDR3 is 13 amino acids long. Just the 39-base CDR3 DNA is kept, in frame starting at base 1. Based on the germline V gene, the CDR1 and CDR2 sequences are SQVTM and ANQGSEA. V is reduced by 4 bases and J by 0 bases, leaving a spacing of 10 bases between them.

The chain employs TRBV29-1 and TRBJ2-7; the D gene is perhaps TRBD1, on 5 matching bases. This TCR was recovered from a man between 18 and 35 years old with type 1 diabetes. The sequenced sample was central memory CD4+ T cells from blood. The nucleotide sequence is TGCAGCGTTGTAACAGGCTTCTCCTACGAGCAGTACTTC. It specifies CSVVTGFSYEQYF.